Listed below are T cell receptor beta chains from one sample, sequenced in a study of identical twins. MiXCR, run by TCRdb on the 5' RACE reads, gives a single entry per CDR3 protein. The sample includes 500,000 to 600,000 distinct CDR3 sequences, 22% of them seen just once. This sample also appeared in a second study, on T cells expressing NK-cell markers.

Sequenced sample: CD4+ T cells sorted from blood. These receptor sequences come from a woman under 30 in good health. The CDR3 runs from the conserved cysteine through the conserved F or W. Fields, in order: J gene, D gene, V gene, clone size, CDR3 protein, CDR3 DNA. A D gene is named only where the DNA matches it firmly. Expanded clones get a size class; other rows say once, few or many, or leave the size out.

>TRBJ2-4|NA|TRBV3-1|NA
CASSQGGLKNIQYF
TGTGCCAGCAGCCAAGGGGGGCTAAAAAACATTCAGTACTTC
>TRBJ2-1|NA|TRBV5-1|few
CASGSIQRGGAYNEQFF
TGCGCCAGCGGCTCCATACAGAGAGGGGGGGCCTACAATGAGCAGTTCTTC
>TRBJ2-1|TRBD2|TRBV10-2|few
CASSVLAGGSEQFF
TGCGCCAGCAGTGTACTAGCGGGGGGGTCTGAGCAGTTCTTC
>TRBJ1-2|NA|TRBV6-1|NA
CASRDHREGNYGYTF
TGTGCCAGCAGAGACCACAGGGAGGGTAACTATGGCTACACCTTC
>TRBJ2-7|TRBD2|TRBV15|many
CATSRDRLAGVYEQYF
TGTGCCACCAGCAGAGATCGGCTAGCGGGAGTCTACGAGCAGTACTTC
>TRBJ2-3|NA|TRBV20-1|few
CSARVAVTSTDTQYF
TGCAGTGCTAGAGTGGCGGTTACTAGCACAGATACGCAGTATTTT
>TRBJ1-2|NA|TRBV14|NA
CASSQDWSYGYTF
TGTGCCAGCAGCCAAGACTGGAGCTATGGCTACACCTTC
>TRBJ2-3|TRBD1|TRBV5-1|NA
CASSLGSTGGTDTQYF
TGCGCCAGCAGCTTGGGATCTACAGGGGGCACAGATACGCAGTATTTT
>TRBJ1-2|NA|TRBV20-1|NA
CSARDSGGGYTF
TGCAGTGCTAGGGACAGCGGTGGGGGCTACACCTTC
>TRBJ2-2|NA|TRBV6-5|few
CASSYSGVDGELFF
TGTGCCAGCAGTTACTCGGGAGTTGACGGGGAGCTGTTTTTT
>TRBJ2-7|TRBD1|TRBV6-1|few
CASRGTGVSYEQYF
TGTGCCAGCAGGGGGACAGGGGTCAGCTACGAGCAGTACTTC
>TRBJ2-7|NA|TRBV6-5|NA
CASSYVFGGAYEQYF
TGTGCCAGCAGTTACGTCTTCGGGGGAGCCTACGAGCAGTACTTC
>TRBJ2-7|TRBD2|TRBV7-3|once
CTSSMGLADNYEQYF
TGTACCAGCAGCATGGGACTAGCGGATAACTACGAGCAGTACTTC
>TRBJ2-6|NA|TRBV20-1|NA
CSARAGQGKISGANVLTF
TGCAGTGCTAGAGCGGGGCAGGGCAAGATCTCTGGGGCCAACGTCCTGACTTTC